This TCR beta chain was captured by sequencing in a study of CD8 T cells in ankylosing spondylitis. Study-wide points: Before this, some motif variants had been reported in reactive arthritis synovial fluid and blood. Clones tied to disease were said to be significantly enriched in matched ankylosing spondylitis synovial fluid. Several highly homologous variants made up a TCR beta motif, and this motif appeared characteristic of ankylosing spondylitis blood.

Concerning this clonotype: What it binds is unknown.

A quantitative 5'-RACE method, one with molecular barcodes, was used to make TCR beta libraries. TCRdb re-called the 5' RACE reads through MiXCR, storing one row per CDR3 protein. Seen here are around 480,000 distinct CDR3 sequences, 15% to 20% observed once, and the top ten hold 1%. The V and J ends lost 2 bases and 3 bases respectively, with 5 bases between them. This CDR3 has 13 residues. Germline CDR1 is LNHDA and CDR2 is SQIVND (reference sequence). This TCR was recovered from a male donor with ankylosing spondylitis. Sequenced material: blood, either unsorted or a sorted T cell fraction (not recorded which). The chain recombines TRBV19 with TRBJ1-3; D is undetermined. CDR3 DNA sequence: TGTGCCAGTAGTATAAACTTTGGAAACACCATATATTTT. Translated, it gives CASSINFGNTIYF.